The 28 T cell receptor beta chains below all came from one sample that was sequenced in a study of blood T cell repertoires in COVID-19. Sequencing used immunoSEQ multiplex PCR; TCRdb keeps in-frame clones, though not all of them. Of about 190,000 clones listed, around 83% are singletons. Sequencing was done on a sample of peripheral blood. These receptors all come from a woman aged 40 to 50 with acute or convalescent COVID-19.

The chain combines TRBV2 with TRBJ1-2; tentative D call: TRBD1 (6 bases). V lost 7 bases and J 5 bases, leaving 14 bases between the germline ends. Germline V gene data show CDR1 as SNHLY and CDR2 as FYNNEI. This CDR3 has 13 residues. The CDR3, as DNA: TGTGCCAGCACGGGCGAGGGGGGGTATGGCTACACCTTC. Its translation is CASTGEGGYGYTF. Variable domain in full (rest from reference TRBV2 and TRBJ1-2): EPEVTQTPSHQVTQMGQEVILRCVPISNHLYFYWYRQILGQKVEFLVSFYNNEISEKSEIFDDQFSVERPDGSNFTLKIRSTKLEDSAMYFCASTGEGGYGYTFGSGTRLTVV.

The chain links TRBV9 to TRBJ1-1, with unresolved D. V lost 5 bases and J 1 base, leaving 9 bases between the germline ends. Germline V gives CDR1 SGDLS, CDR2 YYNGEE. CDR3 length equals 13 residues. The CDR3, as DNA: TGTGCCAGCAGGCTCGAGGGGAACACTGAAGCTTTCTTT. This codes for CASRLEGNTEAFF.

The V and J genes are TRBV3-1 (or the pseudogene TRBV3-2) and TRBJ2-1, with TRBD1 matching 9 bases. Germline CDR1 reads LGHDT; CDR2 reads YNNKEL (reference sequence). The CDR3 totals 16 residues. V lost 1 base to trimming and J lost 2 bases; unmatched junction nucleotides: 3. Here the CDR3 DNA reads TGTGCCAGCAGCCAAGGGACAGGGGCACCCTACAATGAGCAGTTCTTC. As protein: CASSQGTGAPYNEQFF.

The chain couples TRBV27 to TRBJ1-5; TRBD1 agrees at 8 bases. CDR1 and CDR2 from the germline V gene are MNHEY and SMNVEV (reference sequence). CDR3 length equals 14 residues. The junction had 7 bases not matched to a gene; V was cut back by 8 bases and J by 4 bases. The CDR3 region has the DNA TGTGCCAGCCGATTGACAGGGGATAATCAGCCCCAGCATTTT. Amino acids: CASRLTGDNQPQHF.

The chain combines TRBV5-1 with TRBJ1-3; TRBD1 might be the D (5 bases). V lost 4 bases, J lost 0 bases, and 11 bases lay in between. The CDR3 totals 15 residues. Germline-derived CDR1 and CDR2 are SGHRS and YFSETQ. The chain's CDR3 is CASSPDNYSGNTIYF. The CDR3 DNA is TGCGCCAGCAGCCCGGACAATTACTCTGGAAACACCATATATTTT.

The chain couples TRBV7-8 to TRBJ1-5; D unclear. Germline CDR1 and CDR2: SGHVS and FQNEAQ. This CDR3 has 19 residues. V was trimmed by 0 bases and J by 1 base, leaving 19 bases between them. CDR3 in amino acids: CASSLAYVRAAGSNQPQHF. The CDR3 DNA reads TGTGCCAGCAGCTTAGCCTACGTTAGGGCAGCGGGCAGCAATCAGCCCCAGCATTTT.

Written as DNA, the CDR3 is TGTGCCAGCAGTGTGAGACAGGGGGGCGGGACTGAAGCTTTCTTT. Protein product: CASSVRQGGGTEAFF. The chain couples TRBV28 to TRBJ1-1, with TRBD1 identical over 9 bases. J lost 5 bases, V lost 5 bases, and 9 bases had no gene match. This CDR3 contains 15 residues. Looked up from germline, CDR1 is MDHEN and CDR2 is SYDVKM.

This chain joins TRBV11-3 and TRBJ2-1; perhaps TRBD1 as D (6 bases). V was trimmed by 0 bases and J by 7 bases, leaving 13 bases between them. Germline V lookup: CDR1 SGHNT, CDR2 YENEEA. CDR3 length: 15 residues. The CDR3 spells CASSLEGAYMNEQFF. CDR3 DNA sequence: TGTGCCAGCAGCTTAGAGGGGGCCTATATGAATGAGCAGTTCTTC.

This clone was counted a few times. V is TRBV4-1 and J is TRBJ2-2; tentatively, D is TRBD2 (7 bases). Germline-derived CDR1 and CDR2 are MGHRA and YSYEKL. This CDR3 is 18 amino acids long. The germline V and J ends were trimmed by 0 bases and 5 bases, with 19 bases remaining between them. The CDR3 sequence is CASSQEGERGALTGELFF. The CDR3 region has the DNA TGCGCCAGCAGCCAAGAGGGAGAACGGGGGGCCTTAACCGGGGAGCTGTTTTTT.

This chain links TRBV7-9 with TRBJ2-3; TRBD2 might be the D (5 bases). Germline V gene sequence: CDR1 SEHNR, CDR2 FQNEAQ (reference sequence). This CDR3 has 13 residues. V was cut by 4 bases and J by 6 bases, with 11 bases left in between. The CDR3 here is CASSSWTGDTQYF. The CDR3 nucleotides read TGTGCCAGCAGCTCCTGGACGGGGGATACGCAGTATTTT.

The gene calls are TRBV6-7 and TRBJ1-2; the match to TRBD1 covers 10 bases. TRBV6-7 is treated as an ORF (open reading frame) with a function not yet certain. V shed 0 bases, J shed 8 bases, and the junction held 9 bases outside the gene matches. This CDR3 comprises 16 residues. CDR3 DNA sequence: TGTGCCAGCAGTTACTCGAGGACCGGGACAGGGGTCGGCTACACCTTC. This gives the protein CASSYSRTGTGVGYTF.

This clone showed up just once. V usage is TRBV11-2 and J usage is TRBJ2-1; D may be TRBD1 (7 bases). V lost 5 bases to trimming and J lost 10 bases, with 15 bases between them. The germline V gene encodes CDR1 SGHAT and CDR2 FQNNGV. The CDR3 contains 13 residues. CDR3 sequence reads: CASSLEGAREQFF. The CDR3 DNA is TGTGCCAGCAGCCTGGAGGGGGCTAGGGAGCAGTTCTTC.

The chain uses TRBV5-1 and TRBJ2-7; weak D call: TRBD2 (6 bases). This CDR3 contains 14 residues. Trimming removed 5 bases at V and 3 bases at J, with 15 bases between. Germline V gene sequence: CDR1 SGHRS, CDR2 YFSETQ. The CDR3 DNA reads as TGCGCCAGCAGTGTTAGCGGAGGCGGCTACGAGCAGTACTTC. Amino acids: CASSVSGGGYEQYF.

J is TRBJ2-2 and V is TRBV19, with a tentative D call TRBD1 (6 bases). V lost 7 bases, J lost 0 bases, and 12 bases lay in between. The germline V gene has CDR1 LNHDA and CDR2 SQIVND (reference sequence). The length of the CDR3 is 15 residues. CDR3 nucleotide sequence: TGTGCCAGTACCCCGGGACAAACGAACACCGGGGAGCTGTTTTTT. Encoded protein: CASTPGQTNTGELFF.

The rearrangement uses TRBV11-2 and TRBJ1-1, with D perhaps matching TRBD1 (6 bases). V shed 7 bases and J shed 3 bases, with 15 bases lying between them. Germline V gene sequence: CDR1 SGHAT, CDR2 FQNNGV. This CDR3 has 14 residues. CDR3 loop: CASTTRGWDTEAFF. CDR3 nucleotide sequence: TGTGCCAGCACCACGAGGGGGTGGGACACTGAAGCTTTCTTT.

The sample holds a few counts of this clone. The chain carries TRBV4-1 and TRBJ1-1; D unclear. This CDR3 has 14 amino acids. The V end lost 0 bases, the J end lost 4 bases, and 9 bases lay between the germline ends. Germline CDR1 is MGHRA and CDR2 is YSYEKL. The CDR3 region is CASSQETSGTEAFF. The CDR3 DNA follows: TGCGCCAGCAGCCAAGAGACTAGCGGCACTGAAGCTTTCTTT.

V gene TRBV3-1 (or the pseudogene TRBV3-2) combines with J gene TRBJ2-5; the D gene is possibly TRBD2 (5 bases). Looked up from germline, CDR1 is LGHDT and CDR2 is YNNKEL (reference sequence). V lost 0 bases to trimming and J lost 7 bases, with 9 bases between them. The CDR3 is 13 residues long. The DNA for the CDR3 is TGTGCCAGCAGCCAAGACCCAAGCGGGACCCAGTACTTC. This sequence encodes CASSQDPSGTQYF.

The chain combines TRBV2 with TRBJ1-5; tentatively, D is TRBD1 (5 bases). V was pared by 4 bases and J by 6 bases, with 16 bases between. Germline loops: CDR1 SNHLY, CDR2 FYNNEI. This CDR3 has 15 residues. The CDR3 protein is CASSGGDGALQPQHF. The CDR3 DNA reads as TGTGCCAGCAGTGGGGGGGACGGAGCTCTTCAGCCCCAGCATTTT.

This rearrangement joins TRBV20-1 to TRBJ1-2; possibly TRBD1 for D (6 bases). CDR1 is DFQATT and CDR2 is SNEGSKA in the germline V gene (reference sequence). The CDR3 length is 12 residues. V shed 3 bases and J shed 4 bases, with 9 bases lying between them. The CDR3 sequence: CSASEGGYGYTF. In DNA, the CDR3 is TGCAGTGCTAGTGAAGGGGGCTATGGCTACACCTTC.

Written as DNA, the CDR3 is TGTGCCTGGAGTACGGGACAGGGTAGTGAAAAACTGTTTTTT. Protein: CAWSTGQGSEKLFF. V gene TRBV30 combines with J gene TRBJ1-4, with 9 bases lining up with TRBD1. The CDR3 has 14 amino acids. CDR1 is GTSNPN and CDR2 is SVGIG in the germline V gene (reference sequence). With 2 bases clipped from V and 7 bases from J, the junction kept 5 bases outside the gene matches.

Worth noting for this clone: Other nucleotide sequences from this sample produce the same CDR3. The rearrangement uses TRBV28 and TRBJ2-7; 9 bases map to TRBD1. Germline trimming cut 8 bases from V and 2 bases from J; bases unmatched to any gene: 4. Germline values: CDR1 MDHEN, CDR2 SYDVKM. This CDR3 region has 13 residues. CDR3 bases: TGTGCCAGCCGGACAGGGGTGGCCTACGAGCAGTACTTC. Translating gives CASRTGVAYEQYF.

This chain connects TRBV19 to TRBJ2-3; TRBD2 matches 10 bases. Looked up from germline, CDR1 is LNHDA and CDR2 is SQIVND (reference sequence). V dropped 2 bases and J dropped 0; count of bases not matched to a gene: 5. This CDR3 has 17 residues. In DNA form, the CDR3 reads TGTGCCAGTAGTATAAAGGGACTAGCGATGAGCACAGATACGCAGTATTTT. It yields the protein CASSIKGLAMSTDTQYF.

J is TRBJ1-2 and V is TRBV24-1; possible D gene TRBD1, 5 bases. Germline values: CDR1 KGHDR, CDR2 SFDVKD. V dropped 4 bases and J dropped 4 bases, with 18 bases sitting between them. The CDR3 is 16 amino acids. CDR3 in amino acids: CATSDPDTARVYGYTF. The CDR3 DNA reads as TGTGCCACCAGTGACCCGGACACGGCCAGAGTCTATGGCTACACCTTC.

This chain links TRBV7-8 with TRBJ2-5; no clear D. The germline V gene has CDR1 SGHVS and CDR2 FQNEAQ. The CDR3 loop spans 13 amino acids. V was pared by 1 base and J by 4 bases, with 7 bases between. CDR3 region: CASSLVWRETQYF. For the CDR3, the DNA is TGTGCCAGCAGCTTAGTATGGAGAGAGACCCAGTACTTC.

The chain employs TRBV7-3 and TRBJ2-3, with D perhaps matching TRBD2 (6 bases). From germline, CDR1 is SGHTA and CDR2 FQGTGA. V was pared by 3 bases and J by 2 bases, with 24 bases between. This CDR3 spans 19 amino acids. CDR3 region: CASSLGTGLREVYTDTQYF. For the CDR3, the DNA is TGTGCCAGCAGCTTGGGAACAGGACTCAGGGAGGTATACACAGATACGCAGTATTTT. The full variable domain, completed using reference TRBV7-3 and TRBJ2-3, is GAGVSQTPSNKVTEKGKYVELRCDPISGHTALYWYRQSLGQGPEFLIYFQGTGAADDSGLPNDRFFAVRPEGSVSTLKIQRTERGDSAVYLCASSLGTGLREVYTDTQYFGPGTRLTVL.

This chain uses TRBV4-1 with TRBJ2-5, with 14 bases identical to TRBD2. V shed 4 bases and J 10 bases; nucleotides not matched to a gene: 5. Germline loops: CDR1 MGHRA, CDR2 YSYEKL. CDR3 length: 14 amino acids. CDR3 sequence (DNA): TGCGCCAGCAGCCTAGGACTAGCGGGGGGAATCCAGTACTTC. The encoded protein is CASSLGLAGGIQYF.

The chain uses TRBV5-4 and TRBJ1-2, with D maybe TRBD1 (6 bases). The length of the CDR3 is 15 residues. Germline V CDR1 and CDR2: SGHNT, YYREEE (reference sequence). Trimming left V 4 bases short and J 8 bases short, with 21 bases between. The DNA for the CDR3 is TGTGCCAGCAGCGGAACATTCGGGGGGCAGGGAGGCTACACCTTC. Translation: CASSGTFGGQGGYTF. Together with reference TRBV5-4 and TRBJ1-2, the CDR3 gives the full variable domain: ETGVTQSPTHLIKTRGQQVTLRCSSQSGHNTVSWYQQALGQGPQFIFQYYREEENGRGNFPPRFSGLQFPNYSSELNVNALELDDSALYLCASSGTFGGQGGYTFGSGTRLTVV.

CDR3 residues: CASEQNTEAFF. The CDR3 nucleotides are TGTGCCAGCGAGCAGAACACTGAAGCTTTCTTT. The rearrangement joins TRBV6-5 to TRBJ1-1; no clear D gene. Trimming shortened V by 8 bases and J by 1 base, and 5 bases separated the two germline ends. Germline-derived CDR1 and CDR2 are MNHEY and SVGAGI. This CDR3 contains 11 residues.